These 22 T cell receptor beta chains originate from one sample sequenced in a study of blood T cell repertoires in COVID-19. Profiled with immunoSEQ multiplex PCR; TCRdb holds only in-frame clones, not every one. The sample records about 250,000 clones, 70% to 90% being singletons. Sequencing input: peripheral blood. Receptors originate from a woman between 40 and 50 years old who had recovered from COVID-19.

The rearrangement joins TRBV7-9 to TRBJ1-1; the D gene is possibly TRBD1 (5 bases). This CDR3 spans 15 amino acids. Germline loops: CDR1 SEHNR, CDR2 FQNEAQ (reference sequence). The V and J ends lost 5 bases and 1 base respectively, with 14 bases between them. The CDR3 is CASSRVGGSNTEAFF. The CDR3 DNA reads TGTGCCAGCAGCCGGGTCGGGGGGTCGAACACTGAAGCTTTCTTT.

The rearrangement uses TRBV19 and TRBJ1-5, with a possible D match to TRBD1 (5 bases). This CDR3 spans 15 amino acids. In germline, CDR1 is LNHDA, CDR2 SQIVND (reference sequence). Between the trimmed V and J ends, which lost 1 base and 3 bases, there was a span of 10 bases. In DNA form, the CDR3 reads TGTGCCAGTAGTATAGTTGGGGGGGACAATCAGCCCCAGCATTTT. Residues: CASSIVGGDNQPQHF. Full variable domain (outside the CDR3, taken from reference TRBV19 and TRBJ1-5): DGGITQSPKYLFRKEGQNVTLSCEQNLNHDAMYWYRQDPGQGLRLIYYSQIVNDFQKGDIAEGYSVSREKKESFPLTVTSAQKNPTAFYLCASSIVGGDNQPQHFGDGTRLSIL.

This chain connects TRBV6-1 to TRBJ1-5; 10 bases align to TRBD1. Germline-derived CDR1 and CDR2 are MNHNS and SASEGT. This CDR3 is 16 amino acids long. V dropped 2 bases and J dropped 0; count of bases not matched to a gene: 1. CDR3 protein: CASSERTGGSNQPQHF. CDR3 nucleotides: TGTGCCAGCAGTGAACGGACAGGGGGTAGCAATCAGCCCCAGCATTTT.

This chain joins TRBV7-9 and TRBJ2-7; D perhaps matches TRBD2 (6 bases). This CDR3 has 15 residues. Deletions cut 1 base from V and 3 bases from J, with 13 bases between. Germline-derived CDR1 and CDR2 are SEHNR and FQNEAQ (reference sequence). The CDR3 DNA reads as TGTGCCAGCAGCTTAGGAACGGGAGTTGTCTACGAGCAGTACTTC. It encodes CASSLGTGVVYEQYF. Variable domain in full (rest from reference TRBV7-9 and TRBJ2-7): DTGVSQNPRHKITKRGQNVTFRCDPISEHNRLYWYRQTLGQGPEFLTYFQNEAQLEKSRLLSDRFSAERPKGSFSTLEIQRTEQGDSAMYLCASSLGTGVVYEQYFGPGTRLTVT.

Only one count was recorded for this clone. This chain uses TRBV9 with TRBJ1-6; 8 nucleotides match TRBD1. The ends lost 5 bases at V and 9 bases at J; junction bases unmatched: 10. Germline V CDR1 and CDR2: SGDLS, YYNGEE. CDR3 size: 15 residues. The CDR3 DNA reads as TGTGCCAGCAGAGCCACAGGGGACAGGAGTTCACCCCTCCACTTT. This translates into CASRATGDRSSPLHF.

This clone was detected only once. Other DNA sequences in the same sample also yield this CDR3. The rearrangement links TRBV15 to TRBJ1-5; weak D call: TRBD1 (6 bases). CDR1 and CDR2 from the germline V gene are LNHNV and YYDKDF (reference sequence). V dropped 0 bases and J dropped 0 bases, with 6 bases sitting between them. This CDR3 has 15 amino acids. CDR3 DNA: TGTGCCACCAGCAGAGAACAGGGTAGCAATCAGCCCCAGCATTTT. Encoded protein: CATSREQGSNQPQHF.

J is TRBJ2-2 and V is TRBV6-5; 8 positions match TRBD1. V lost 6 bases and J lost 6; bases outside the gene matches: 9. This CDR3 spans 15 amino acids. From germline, CDR1 is MNHEY and CDR2 SVGAGI. The CDR3 protein is CASRTRDRLAGELFF. The DNA of the CDR3 is TGTGCCAGCAGGACGCGGGACAGGTTGGCCGGGGAGCTGTTTTTT.

This chain uses TRBV7-2 with TRBJ1-1, with D possibly being TRBD1 (6 bases). This CDR3 spans 13 amino acids. V lost 6 bases and J 1 base, leaving 9 bases between the germline ends. Germline-derived CDR1 and CDR2 are SGHTA and FQGNSA. Here the CDR3 reads CASRGGGNTEAFF. The DNA for the CDR3 is TGTGCCAGCAGGGGAGGGGGGAACACTGAAGCTTTCTTT. Complete variable domain (other parts from reference TRBV7-2 and TRBJ1-1): GAGVSQSPSNKVTEKGKDVELRCDPISGHTALYWYRQSLGQGLEFLIYFQGNSAPDKSGLPSDRFSAERTGGSVSTLTIQRTQQEDSAVYLCASRGGGNTEAFFGQGTRLTVV.

This sequence joins TRBV2 and TRBJ2-1; 9 bases are a match to TRBD1. The CDR3 length is 15 residues. Germline CDR1 SNHLY, CDR2 FYNNEI. Germline trimming cut 6 bases from V and 8 bases from J; bases unmatched to any gene: 11. The CDR3 DNA is TGTGCCAGCAGCAGGTATCCGGGACAGGGTGATGAGCAGTTCTTC. It encodes CASSRYPGQGDEQFF.

The chain employs TRBV5-6 and TRBJ1-2, with a possible D match to TRBD1 (5 bases). Trimming took off 4 bases at V and 4 bases at J, with 17 bases between the two ends. CDR3 length: 15 residues. Germline-derived CDR1 and CDR2 are SGHDT and YYEEEE. The CDR3, as DNA: TGTGCCAGCAGCCCCGGCCCCCTCAGGGTCTATGGCTACACCTTC. Amino acids: CASSPGPLRVYGYTF.

The rearrangement joins TRBV6-6 to TRBJ1-2; TRBD1 matches at 7 bases. The CDR3 totals 15 residues. Germline CDR1 MNHNY, CDR2 SVGAGI (reference sequence). Trimming cost V 7 bases and J 4 bases; bases outside gene matches: 12. The CDR3 nucleotides read TGTGCCAGCAAAACCAGGGGGTCGTTTGGCTATGGCTACACCTTC. Translation gives CASKTRGSFGYGYTF.

The chain couples TRBV7-9 to TRBJ2-3, with D hard to call. The CDR3 is 13 amino acids. The germline V gene has CDR1 SEHNR and CDR2 FQNEAQ (reference sequence). V lost 1 base and J 6 bases, leaving 8 bases between the germline ends. The CDR3 DNA is TGTGCCAGCAGCTTAGTAGAATGGGATACGCAGTATTTT. Its translation: CASSLVEWDTQYF.

This chain joins TRBV6-5 and TRBJ2-6; TRBD2 is a possible D gene (5 bases). CDR1 and CDR2 (germline): MNHEY, SVGAGI. Trimming removed 6 bases at V and 2 bases at J, with 11 bases between. The CDR3 is 15 amino acids. CDR3 sequence: CASRTWTAGANVLTF. The CDR3 nucleotides read TGTGCCAGCAGGACCTGGACTGCTGGGGCCAACGTCCTGACTTTC.

The chain recombines TRBV27 with TRBJ2-1, with 12 bases that match TRBD2. Germline trimming cut 6 bases from V and 7 bases from J; bases unmatched to any gene: 4. Germline-derived CDR1 and CDR2 are MNHEY and SMNVEV (reference sequence). The CDR3 loop spans 14 amino acids. CDR3 in DNA: TGTGCCAGCAGGACTAGCGGGAGTGGGAATGAGCAGTTCTTC. As protein: CASRTSGSGNEQFF.

Only a few counts were recorded for this clone. The chain has TRBV30 and TRBJ1-5; TRBD1 agrees at 8 bases. CDR1 is GTSNPN and CDR2 is SVGIG in the germline V gene (reference sequence). The CDR3 extends over 15 amino acids. V lost 0 bases, J lost 4 bases, and 5 bases stayed unmatched. CDR3 loop: CAWSVWGQANQPQHF. The CDR3 DNA sequence: TGTGCCTGGAGTGTATGGGGACAGGCTAATCAGCCCCAGCATTTT.

This chain links TRBV28 with TRBJ2-5, with TRBD1 identical over 11 bases. The CDR3 is 14 residues long. V dropped 10 bases and J dropped 3; count of bases not matched to a gene: 7. From germline, CDR1 is MDHEN and CDR2 SYDVKM. The CDR3 nucleotides are TGTGCCACCCGGGACAGGGGGGATGAAGAGACCCAGTACTTC. Amino acid sequence: CATRDRGDEETQYF. The full variable domain, its missing parts supplied by reference TRBV28 and TRBJ2-5, is DVKVTQSSRYLVKRTGEKVFLECVQDMDHENMFWYRQDPGLGLRLIYFSYDVKMKEKGDIPEGYSVSREKKERFSLILESASTNQTSMYLCATRDRGDEETQYFGPGTRLLVL.

This clone was picked up one time. The V call is TRBV19, the J call TRBJ2-1; possibly TRBD1 for D (5 bases). The germline CDR1 and CDR2 sequences are LNHDA and SQIVND (reference sequence). The CDR3 runs to 13 residues. V gave up 2 bases and J gave up 8 bases, with 10 bases separating them. The CDR3 nucleotides read TGTGCCAGTAGTATACTAGGGGCCGATGAGCAGTTCTTC. It is translated as CASSILGADEQFF.

This chain links TRBV10-3 with TRBJ1-1; possibly TRBD1 for D (5 bases). The V and J ends lost 0 bases and 9 bases respectively, with 14 bases between them. Germline-derived CDR1 and CDR2 are ENHRY and SYGVKD. CDR3 length: 14 residues. DNA of the CDR3: TGTGCCATCAGTGAGTCGGGGAGGGGCCTGAAAGCTTTCTTT. It specifies CAISESGRGLKAFF.

This chain connects TRBV6-1 to TRBJ2-7; TRBD2 might be the D (6 bases). V dropped 1 base and J dropped 3 bases, with 10 bases sitting between them. CDR3 length: 14 amino acids. Germline lookup yields CDR1 MNHNS and CDR2 SASEGT. The CDR3 loop reads CASSEGWGVYEQYV. In DNA form, the CDR3 reads TGTGCCAGCAGTGAAGGGTGGGGGGTCTACGAGCAGTACGTC.

The chain is built from TRBV4-3 and TRBJ2-2, with TRBD2 matching 10 bases. From germline, CDR1 is LGHNA and CDR2 YSLEER. V lost 3 bases and J lost 6; bases outside the gene matches: 4. The CDR3 loop spans 15 amino acids. The CDR3 region is CASSQSGRGAGELFF. The CDR3, as DNA: TGCGCCAGCAGCCAGAGCGGGAGGGGGGCCGGGGAGCTGTTTTTT.

This rearrangement joins TRBV19 to TRBJ1-2, with 7 bases aligning to TRBD1. The CDR3 sequence is 15 residues long. V dropped 3 bases and J dropped 7; count of bases not matched to a gene: 11. CDR1 and CDR2 from the germline V gene are LNHDA and SQIVND (reference sequence). The CDR3 sequence is CASSIVGAGGRGYTF. The CDR3 nucleotides read TGTGCCAGTAGTATTGTAGGGGCAGGGGGACGTGGCTACACCTTC. The full variable domain, completed using reference TRBV19 and TRBJ1-2, is DGGITQSPKYLFRKEGQNVTLSCEQNLNHDAMYWYRQDPGQGLRLIYYSQIVNDFQKGDIAEGYSVSREKKESFPLTVTSAQKNPTAFYLCASSIVGAGGRGYTFGSGTRLTVV.

The count of this clone is one. V is TRBV5-1 and J is TRBJ1-1; 9 positions match TRBD1. This CDR3 comprises 15 residues. J was trimmed by 6 bases and V by 4 bases; bases with no gene match: 10. Germline V gene lookup returns CDR1 SGHRS and CDR2 YFSETQ. This CDR3 reads CASSTLTGGVSEAFF. CDR3 DNA: TGCGCCAGCAGCACCCTGACAGGGGGGGTCTCTGAAGCTTTCTTT. The entire variable domain, with the rest obtained from reference TRBV5-1 and TRBJ1-1, is as follows: KAGVTQTPRYLIKTRGQQVTLSCSPISGHRSVSWYQQTPGQGLQFLFEYFSETQRNKGNFPGRFSGRQFSNSRSEMNVSTLELGDSALYLCASSTLTGGVSEAFFGQGTRLTVV.